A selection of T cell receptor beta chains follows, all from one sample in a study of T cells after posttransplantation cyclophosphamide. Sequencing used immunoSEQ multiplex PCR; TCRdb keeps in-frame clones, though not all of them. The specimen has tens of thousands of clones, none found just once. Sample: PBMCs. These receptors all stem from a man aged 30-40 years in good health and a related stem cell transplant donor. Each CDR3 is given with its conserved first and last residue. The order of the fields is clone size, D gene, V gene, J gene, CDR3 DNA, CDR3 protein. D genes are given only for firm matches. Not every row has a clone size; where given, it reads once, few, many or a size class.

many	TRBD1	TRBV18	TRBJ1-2	TGTGCCAGCTCACCTATACAGGGGGCATTAGGTGGCTACACCTTC	CASSPIQGALGGYTF
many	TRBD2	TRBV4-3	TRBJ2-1	TGCGCCAGCAGCCAAACAGCGGGGGGGGCCTACAATGAGCAGTTCTTC	CASSQTAGGAYNEQFF
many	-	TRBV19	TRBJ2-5	TGTGCCAGTAGTGGGGGCCTCCAAGAGACCCAGTACTTC	CASSGGLQETQYF
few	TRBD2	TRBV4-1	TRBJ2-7	TGCGCCAGCAGCTATCCGGGACTAGCGGGCGGACTTTCCTACGAGCAGTACTTC	CASSYPGLAGGLSYEQYF
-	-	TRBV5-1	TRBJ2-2	TGCGCCAGCAGCTTGGAAGATCTCCATAGGGGTCGTTCAGGAACCGGGGAGCTGTTTTTT	CASSLEDLHRGRSGTGELFF
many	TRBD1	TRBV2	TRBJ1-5	TGTGCCAGCAGTGAAACCGGCGGGGTGACAGGGACCTCAATCTTCCGCAATCAGCCCCAGCATTTT	CASSETGGVTGTSIFRNQPQHF
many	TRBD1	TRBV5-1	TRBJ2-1	TGCGCCAGCAGCTACTACAGGGGGCCTTACAATGAGCAGTTCTTC	CASSYYRGPYNEQFF
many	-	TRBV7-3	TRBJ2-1	TGTGCCAGCAGCTTACATGACAGTTACAATGAGCAGTTCTTC	CASSLHDSYNEQFF
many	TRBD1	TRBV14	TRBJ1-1	TGTGCCAGCAGCCAAGATCGGGGGACAGGGCCGGTTGGAGCTTTCTTT	CASSQDRGTGPVGAFF
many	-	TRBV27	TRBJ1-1	TGTGCCAGCAGTCCCAGGCAGGCGACGAACACTGAAGCTTTCTTT	CASSPRQATNTEAFF
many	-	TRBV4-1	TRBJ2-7	TGCGCCAGCAGCCAAGATCAACGGACAGGCCGGGGGAACGAGCAGTACTTC	CASSQDQRTGRGNEQYF
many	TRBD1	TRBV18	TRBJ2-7	TGTGCCAGCCCGCCCCCGCAGGGGGCGTACGAGCAGTACTTC	CASPPPQGAYEQYF
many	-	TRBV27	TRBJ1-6	TGTGCCAGCAGACCCCAGGGGTTGCATTCACCCCTCCACTTT	CASRPQGLHSPLHF
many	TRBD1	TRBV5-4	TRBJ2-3	TGTGCCAGCAGCTGGACAGGGGGCACAGATACGCAGTATTTT	CASSWTGGTDTQYF
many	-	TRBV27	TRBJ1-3	TGTGCCAGCAGCTCGGGGATTGGAAACACCATATATTTT	CASSSGIGNTIYF
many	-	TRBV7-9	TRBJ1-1	TGTGCCAGCAGCCTAAGCGGGGGAGGAGGGAACACTGAAGCTTTCTTT	CASSLSGGGGNTEAFF
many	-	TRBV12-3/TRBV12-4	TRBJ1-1	TGTGCCAGCAGTTTGAAAGGCGGGGATCATAGGGCTTTCTTT	CASSLKGGDHRAFF
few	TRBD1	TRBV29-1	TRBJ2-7	TGCAGCGTTGAAAGACAGGGTGGTAGGGAGCAGTACTTC	CSVERQGGREQYF
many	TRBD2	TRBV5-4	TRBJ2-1	TGTGCCAGCAGCGATCGACTAGCGGGGGGGCGCGGGCATGAGCAGTTCTTC	CASSDRLAGGRGHEQFF
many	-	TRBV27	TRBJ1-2	TGTGCCAGCAGTCTCCGAACAGGCCACTATGGCTACACCTTC	CASSLRTGHYGYTF
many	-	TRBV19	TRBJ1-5	TGTGCCAGTAGTATAGCTCAGGGCCTGGGAAATCAGCCCCAGCATTTT	CASSIAQGLGNQPQHF
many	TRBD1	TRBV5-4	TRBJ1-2	TGTGCCAGCAGTCCAGTGGGACAGGGCGCCTATGGCTACACCTTC	CASSPVGQGAYGYTF
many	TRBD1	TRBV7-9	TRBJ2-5	TGTGCCAGCCAGGGGGAGGAGACCCAGTACTTC	CASQGEETQYF
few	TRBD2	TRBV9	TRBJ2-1	TGTGCCAGCAGCGCCCTAGCGGGGGGGCCTTACAATGAGCAGTTCTTC	CASSALAGGPYNEQFF
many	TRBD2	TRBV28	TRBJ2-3	TGTGCCAGCAGTTATTTAGCGGGGGGGAGCACAGATACGCAGTATTTT	CASSYLAGGSTDTQYF
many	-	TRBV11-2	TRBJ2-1	TGTGCCAGCAGCTCTCAGAAGGGTGGTGAGCAGTTCTTC	CASSSQKGGEQFF
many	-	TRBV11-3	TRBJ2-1	TGTGCCAGCAGCTTACAGGGCTTGTCCTCCTACAATGAGCAGTTCTTC	CASSLQGLSSYNEQFF
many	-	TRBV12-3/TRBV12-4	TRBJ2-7	TGTGCCAGCAGTTTTCAGTACGAGCAGTACTTC	CASSFQYEQYF
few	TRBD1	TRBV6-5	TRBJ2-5	TGTGCCGGCTCGAGGCGGGACAGGGGTCGGGAGACCCAGTACTTC	CAGSRRDRGRETQYF
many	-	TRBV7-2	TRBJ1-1	TGTGCCAGCAGCTTCTCCCGGCGGATGAACACTGAAGCTTTCTTT	CASSFSRRMNTEAFF
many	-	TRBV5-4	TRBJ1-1	TGTGCCAGCAGCTTGGTAGAGCACACTGAAGCTTTCTTT	CASSLVEHTEAFF
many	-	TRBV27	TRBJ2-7	TGTGCCAGCAGTTTAAAGGGCAGATCGTTGGACGAGCAGTACTTC	CASSLKGRSLDEQYF
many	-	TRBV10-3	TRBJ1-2	TGTGCCATCAGTGAGCAGGCCACTGGCTATGGCTACACCTTC	CAISEQATGYGYTF
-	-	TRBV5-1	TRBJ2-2	TGCGCCAGCAGCCGACCCCCTGACAGTTTAAGTCCCGGGGAGCTGTTTTTT	CASSRPPDSLSPGELFF
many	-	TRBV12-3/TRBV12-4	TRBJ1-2	TGTGCCAGCAGTTTAAGTAGGCAGGCCATCAACTTC	CASSLSRQAINF
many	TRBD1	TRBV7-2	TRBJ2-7	TGTGCCAGCAGCTTAGGACAGGGCAACTACGAGCAGTACTTC	CASSLGQGNYEQYF
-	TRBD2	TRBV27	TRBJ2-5	TGTGCCAGCAGTCCTAGCGGGGGGGCCCTGGAGACCCAGTACTTC	CASSPSGGALETQYF
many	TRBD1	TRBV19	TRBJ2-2	TGTGCCAGTAGCAAACAGGGGGAGGCCGGGGAGCTGTTTTTT	CASSKQGEAGELFF
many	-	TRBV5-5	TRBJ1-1	TGTGCCAGCAGTTTTACCTCAGGGAGTACCACTGAAGCTTTCTTT	CASSFTSGSTTEAFF
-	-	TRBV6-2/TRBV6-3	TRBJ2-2	TGTGCCAGCAGAACGGCAGGGAGCACCGGGGAGCTGTTTTTT	CASRTAGSTGELFF